This T cell receptor (beta chain) was profiled in a study of blood T cell repertoires in COVID-19. In the study overall: PBMCs, B-cell-depleted T cells, or T cells were the source of the cDNA or gDNA that made up the material.

V shed 7 bases, J shed 4 bases, and the junction held 4 bases outside the gene matches. This CDR3 comprises 15 residues. In germline, CDR1 is SNHLY, CDR2 FYNNEI. How the authors handled the data: Amplification with reference gene primers provided the estimates of nucleated cell counts. Data came from immunoSEQ multiplex PCR; TCRdb stores just in-frame clones and leaves some out. V and J calls and clone size are those listed in that table; D and trimming were worked out from the DNA. The data contain approximately 200,000 clones, just under 90% of them seen just once; the ten biggest clones take up roughly 2.5%. Seattle's enrolled individuals joined amid active infection and were then monitored longitudinally.

Sequenced: peripheral blood. The chain uses TRBV2 and TRBJ1-6; 10 nucleotides align to TRBD1. The TCR comes from a man younger than 45 with COVID-19, enrolled during active disease. The CDR3 DNA reads as TGTGCCAGCACCACGGACAGGGGGTATAATTCACCCCTCCACTTT. Its protein is CASTTDRGYNSPLHF.